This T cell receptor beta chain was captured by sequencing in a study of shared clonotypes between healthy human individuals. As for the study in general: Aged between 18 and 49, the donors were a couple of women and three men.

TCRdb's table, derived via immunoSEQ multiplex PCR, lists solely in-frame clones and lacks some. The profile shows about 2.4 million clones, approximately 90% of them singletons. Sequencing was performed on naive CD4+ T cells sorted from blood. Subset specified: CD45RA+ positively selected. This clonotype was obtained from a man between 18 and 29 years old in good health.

The CDR3, as DNA: TGTGCCAGCAGCCCACAGATGAGATATGGCTACACCTTC. This translates into CASSPQMRYGYTF. V gene TRBV5-6 combines with J gene TRBJ1-2, with D uncertain. Trimming shortened V by 4 bases and J by 5 bases, and 12 bases separated the two germline ends. The CDR3 has 13 residues. The germline CDR1 and CDR2 sequences are SGHDT and YYEEEE.